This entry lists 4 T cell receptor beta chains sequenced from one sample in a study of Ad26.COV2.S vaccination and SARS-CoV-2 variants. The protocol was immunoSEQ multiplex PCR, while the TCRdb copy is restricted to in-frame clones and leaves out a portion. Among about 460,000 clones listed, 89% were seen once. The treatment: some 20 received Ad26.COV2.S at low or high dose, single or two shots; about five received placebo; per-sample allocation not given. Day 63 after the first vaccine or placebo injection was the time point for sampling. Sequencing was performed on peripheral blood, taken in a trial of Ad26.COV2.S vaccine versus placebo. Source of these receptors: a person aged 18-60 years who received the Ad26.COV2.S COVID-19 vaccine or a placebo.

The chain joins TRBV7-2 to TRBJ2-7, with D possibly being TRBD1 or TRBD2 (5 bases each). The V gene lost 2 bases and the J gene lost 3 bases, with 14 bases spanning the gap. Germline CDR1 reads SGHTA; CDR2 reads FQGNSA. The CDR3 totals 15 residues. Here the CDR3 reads CASSLTGTPDYEQYF. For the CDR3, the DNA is TGTGCCAGCAGCTTAACTGGGACCCCCGACTACGAGCAGTACTTC.

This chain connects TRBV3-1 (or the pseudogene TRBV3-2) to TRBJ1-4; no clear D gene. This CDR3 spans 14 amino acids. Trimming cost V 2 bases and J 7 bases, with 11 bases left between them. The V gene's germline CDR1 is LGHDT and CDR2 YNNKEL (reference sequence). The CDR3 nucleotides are TGTGCCAGCAGCCAAAAGGGCTTCGGTGAAAAACTGTTTTTT. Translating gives CASSQKGFGEKLFF.

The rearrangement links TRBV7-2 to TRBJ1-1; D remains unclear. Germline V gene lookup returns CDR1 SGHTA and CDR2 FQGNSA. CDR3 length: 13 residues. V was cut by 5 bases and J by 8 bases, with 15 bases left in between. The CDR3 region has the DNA TGTGCCAGCAGCCCACTGGCCATGGCCGAAGCTTTCTTT. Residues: CASSPLAMAEAFF.

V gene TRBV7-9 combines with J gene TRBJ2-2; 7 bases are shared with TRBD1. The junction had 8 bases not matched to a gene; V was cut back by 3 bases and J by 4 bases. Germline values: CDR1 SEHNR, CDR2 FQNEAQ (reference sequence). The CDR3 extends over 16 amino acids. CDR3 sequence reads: CASSFSTGAITGELFF. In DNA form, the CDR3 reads TGTGCCAGCAGCTTTTCCACAGGGGCAATCACCGGGGAGCTGTTTTTT. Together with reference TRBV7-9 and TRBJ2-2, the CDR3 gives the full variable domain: DTGVSQNPRHKITKRGQNVTFRCDPISEHNRLYWYRQTLGQGPEFLTYFQNEAQLEKSRLLSDRFSAERPKGSFSTLEIQRTEQGDSAMYLCASSFSTGAITGELFFGEGSRLTVL.